The 27 T cell receptor beta chains below were found in one sample sequenced in a study of T-cell memory formation after mild COVID-19. TCRdb re-analysed the 5' RACE reads in MiXCR, keeping a single row per CDR3 protein. The sample includes 470,000 or so distinct CDR3 sequences, 20% of them seen just once. Input material: PBMCs or a T cell subset sorted from them (not recorded which). These receptors originate from an adult woman who had mild COVID-19 (a few samples of this study predate the infection). Cell type and time point are not known.

This clonotype has a handful of counts. This sequence joins TRBV30 and TRBJ1-5, with TRBD1 as a possible D gene (5 bases). This CDR3 is built from 14 residues. Germline assignment: CDR1 GTSNPN and CDR2 SVGIG (reference sequence). Trimming left V 1 base short and J 5 bases short, with 12 bases between. The CDR3 here is CAWSDIQGYQPQHF. The CDR3 DNA reads as TGTGCCTGGAGTGATATTCAGGGTTATCAGCCCCAGCATTTT.

This clonotype came up a few times. The CDR3 DNA follows: TGTGCCTGGACTAGCGGGAACGTCGAGCAGTACTTC. Protein product: CAWTSGNVEQYF. The chain has TRBV30 and TRBJ2-7; 9 nucleotides agree with TRBD2. This CDR3 contains 12 residues. Per germline, CDR1 GTSNPN and CDR2 SVGIG (reference sequence). The V gene end was trimmed by 4 bases and the J gene end by 6 bases; junction bases not matched to a gene: 4.

J is TRBJ2-7 and V is TRBV18; D not certain. The V and J ends lost 6 bases and 2 bases respectively, with 14 bases between them. The CDR3 runs to 14 residues. The germline V gene encodes CDR1 KGHSH and CDR2 LQKENI. The CDR3 protein is CASSPRTLPYEQYF. DNA of the CDR3: TGTGCCAGCTCGCCTCGGACCCTCCCCTACGAGCAGTACTTC.

V gene TRBV15 combines with J gene TRBJ1-5, with 7 bases fitting TRBD1. V lost 0 bases to trimming and J lost 0 bases; unmatched junction nucleotides: 8. The germline gives CDR1 LNHNV, CDR2 YYDKDF (reference sequence). The CDR3 contains 18 residues. CDR3 sequence (DNA): TGTGCCACCAGCAGAGAACCGGGACAGCAGTATAGCAATCAGCCCCAGCATTTT. It is translated as CATSREPGQQYSNQPQHF.

This clonotype occurred a few times. V and J are TRBV11-2 and TRBJ2-1; D gene unclear. Germline loops: CDR1 SGHAT, CDR2 FQNNGV. This CDR3 has 17 amino acids. The V and J ends lost 2 bases and 0 bases respectively, with 14 bases between them. The CDR3 region has the DNA TGTGCCAGCAGCTTATCCCCCGACACGCTCTCCTACAATGAGCAGTTCTTC. Its protein product is CASSLSPDTLSYNEQFF.

A few counts support this clonotype. At one boundary the junction diverges from the germline segment, which might be a read error. V gene TRBV7-2 combines with J gene TRBJ2-1; weak D call: TRBD1 (7 bases). Germline CDR1 and CDR2: SGHTA and FQGNSA. The CDR3 runs 15 residues. CDR3 bases: TGTGCCAGCAGCTTAATGGTTATCAGGGGGGCAGCTATGCTCTTC. Translated, it gives CASSLMVIRGAAMLF.

This clonotype appeared a few times. V usage is TRBV7-2 and J usage is TRBJ2-1, with TRBD2 as a possible D gene (6 bases). The V end lost 4 bases, the J end lost 14 bases, and 18 bases lay between the germline ends. Germline V gene sequence: CDR1 SGHTA, CDR2 FQGNSA. This CDR3 is built from 13 residues. CDR3 loop: CASSSPPVAAKFF. Written as DNA, the CDR3 is TGTGCCAGCAGCTCCCCTCCCGTAGCGGCCAAGTTCTTC. The full variable domain, completed using reference TRBV7-2 and TRBJ2-1, is GAGVSQSPSNKVTEKGKDVELRCDPISGHTALYWYRQSLGQGLEFLIYFQGNSAPDKSGLPSDRFSAERTGGSVSTLTIQRTQQEDSAVYLCASSSPPVAAKFFGPGTRLTVL.

This chain joins TRBV6-6 and TRBJ1-2; D is unresolved. Trimming took 6 bases from V and 7 from J, leaving 21 bases between them. Germline V gene sequence: CDR1 MNHNY, CDR2 SVGAGI (reference sequence). This CDR3 has 15 amino acids. The chain's CDR3 is CASRVKGRQDGGYTF. The CDR3 nucleotides are TGTGCCAGCAGAGTAAAAGGACGGCAGGATGGTGGCTACACCTTC.

This rearrangement joins TRBV20-1 to TRBJ2-7; 12 positions match TRBD2. The CDR3 is made up of 13 amino acids. The V gene's germline CDR1 is DFQATT and CDR2 SNEGSKA (reference sequence). Trimming removed 6 bases from V and 3 bases from J; junction bases left unmatched: 3. CDR3: CSASTSGSYEQYF. CDR3 DNA: TGCAGTGCGTCGACTAGCGGGAGCTACGAGCAGTACTTC.

This clonotype turned up a few times. This chain uses TRBV7-9 with TRBJ1-1, with 8 bases that match TRBD1. Germline V gene sequence: CDR1 SEHNR, CDR2 FQNEAQ (reference sequence). CDR3 size: 15 residues. J gave up 0 bases and V 5 bases, and 5 bases lay outside the gene matches. This CDR3 reads CASSARTGMNTEAFF. The CDR3 coding sequence is TGTGCCAGCAGCGCGCGGACAGGGATGAACACTGAAGCTTTCTTT. Combining the CDR3 with reference TRBV7-9 and TRBJ1-1 gives the whole variable domain DTGVSQNPRHKITKRGQNVTFRCDPISEHNRLYWYRQTLGQGPEFLTYFQNEAQLEKSRLLSDRFSAERPKGSFSTLEIQRTEQGDSAMYLCASSARTGMNTEAFFGQGTRLTVV.

This chain uses TRBV7-9 with TRBJ1-2, with D maybe TRBD1 (5 bases). The CDR3 totals 15 residues. The V end lost 3 bases, the J end lost 5 bases, and 16 bases lay between the germline ends. Germline V CDR1 and CDR2: SEHNR, FQNEAQ (reference sequence). The CDR3 coding sequence is TGTGCCAGCAGCTTGGTCTCGGGGACCGGGTATGGCTACACCTTC. This sequence encodes CASSLVSGTGYGYTF. The entire variable domain, with the rest obtained from reference TRBV7-9 and TRBJ1-2, is as follows: DTGVSQNPRHKITKRGQNVTFRCDPISEHNRLYWYRQTLGQGPEFLTYFQNEAQLEKSRLLSDRFSAERPKGSFSTLEIQRTEQGDSAMYLCASSLVSGTGYGYTFGSGTRLTVV.

The chain links TRBV27 to TRBJ2-5; weak D call: TRBD2 (6 bases). This CDR3 region has 14 residues. Trimming shortened V by 6 bases and J by 7 bases, and 18 bases separated the two germline ends. Germline loops: CDR1 MNHEY, CDR2 SMNVEV (reference sequence). For the CDR3, the DNA is TGTGCCAGCAGCGTGGGACTGGCCCGGGGGACCCAGTACTTC. Translating gives CASSVGLARGTQYF.

This chain joins TRBV12-3 or TRBV12-4 and TRBJ1-5; the D is unclear. The CDR3 spans 17 residues. Trimming shortened V by 3 bases and J by 5 bases, and 20 bases separated the two germline ends. In DNA form, the CDR3 reads TGTGCCAGCAGTTTTGAAGGGCTCAGCGGGTTGGATCAGCCCCAGCATTTT. Residues: CASSFEGLSGLDQPQHF.

The table lists this clonotype with many counts. The chain uses TRBV5-6 and TRBJ2-1; D unresolved. V lost 3 bases, J lost 8 bases, and 9 bases lay in between. Germline V gives CDR1 SGHDT, CDR2 YYEEEE. The CDR3 length is 12 residues. CDR3 in amino acids: CASSSLGDEQFF. The CDR3 DNA reads as TGTGCCAGCAGCTCCCTAGGCGATGAGCAGTTCTTC.

This sequence joins TRBV12-3 or TRBV12-4 and TRBJ2-5; 11 positions match TRBD2. The CDR3 has 18 amino acids. V dropped 3 bases and J dropped 3; count of bases not matched to a gene: 12. This chain's CDR3 is CASSLSRPPTSGEETQYF. CDR3 sequence (DNA): TGTGCCAGCAGTTTGTCCCGCCCTCCGACTAGCGGGGAAGAGACCCAGTACTTC.

The V call is TRBV7-6, the J call TRBJ2-1; 10 bases align to TRBD1. Trimming cost V 5 bases and J 8 bases; bases outside gene matches: 3. CDR1 and CDR2 (germline): SGHVS, FNYEAQ. This CDR3 has 13 amino acids. The CDR3 reads CASSTGTGDEQFF. The CDR3 coding sequence is TGTGCCAGCAGCACCGGGACAGGGGATGAGCAGTTCTTC. The full variable domain, its missing parts supplied by reference TRBV7-6 and TRBJ2-1, is GAGVSQSPRYKVTKRGQDVALRCDPISGHVSLYWYRQALGQGPEFLTYFNYEAQQDKSGLPNDRFSAERPEGSISTLTIQRTEQRDSAMYRCASSTGTGDEQFFGPGTRLTVL.

The chain has TRBV7-9 and TRBJ2-1, with 11 bases that match TRBD2. The junction had 10 bases not matched to a gene; V was cut back by 5 bases and J by 4 bases. This CDR3 has 17 residues. Germline CDR1 is SEHNR and CDR2 is FQNEAQ (reference sequence). CDR3 residues: CASSPQLSGRVYNEQFF. CDR3 DNA: TGTGCCAGCAGCCCCCAACTTAGCGGGAGGGTATACAATGAGCAGTTCTTC.

V and J are TRBV5-1 and TRBJ1-1; D is unresolved. Trimming removed 3 bases at V and 0 bases at J, with 15 bases between. Germline assignment: CDR1 SGHRS and CDR2 YFSETQ. The length of the CDR3 is 16 residues. The CDR3 DNA is TGCGCCAGCAGCTCCACAAGCTGGGAGGTGAACACTGAAGCTTTCTTT. This translates into CASSSTSWEVNTEAFF.

The chain links TRBV11-2 to TRBJ2-2; D gene unclear. CDR3 size: 16 residues. V lost 1 base, J lost 3 bases, and 12 bases lay in between. Per the germline V gene, CDR1 is SGHAT and CDR2 is FQNNGV. The CDR3 here is CASSLVWGRDTGELFF. The DNA for the CDR3 is TGTGCCAGCAGCTTAGTCTGGGGTAGGGACACCGGGGAGCTGTTTTTT.

This clonotype was detected a few times. The chain carries TRBV5-6 and TRBJ2-7; 10 bases are a match to TRBD1. This CDR3 region has 15 residues. The trim removed 3 bases at V and 2 bases at J, leaving 5 bases unmatched. Germline CDR1 SGHDT, CDR2 YYEEEE. The CDR3 nucleotides read TGTGCCAGCAGCTCGTGGGACAGGGGACCCTACGAGCAGTACTTC. As protein: CASSSWDRGPYEQYF.

Only a few counts were recorded for this clonotype. The J gene is TRBJ1-3, the V gene TRBV30, with unresolved D. V lost 4 bases and J 0 bases, leaving 10 bases between the germline ends. CDR3 length: 14 residues. Looked up from germline, CDR1 is GTSNPN and CDR2 is SVGIG (reference sequence). The CDR3 loop is CAWTLGISGNTIYF. The CDR3 region has the DNA TGTGCCTGGACCCTAGGTATCTCTGGAAACACCATATATTTT.

This clonotype was counted between two and nine times. J is TRBJ1-1 and V is TRBV14; D is unclear. The CDR3 length is 13 residues. Germline loops: CDR1 SGHDN, CDR2 FVKESK. V lost 1 base, J lost 1 base, and 4 bases lay in between. The CDR3 loop is CASSQAGNTEAFF. CDR3 DNA: TGTGCCAGCAGCCAAGCTGGGAACACTGAAGCTTTCTTT.

The chain recombines TRBV24-1 with TRBJ2-7, with TRBD2 identical over 11 bases. Trimming cost V 8 bases and J 0 bases; bases outside gene matches: 14. The length of the CDR3 is 18 residues. Germline V gene data show CDR1 as KGHDR and CDR2 as SFDVKD. The chain's CDR3 is CATNPSVAGGSFSYEQYF. Here the CDR3 DNA reads TGTGCCACCAACCCGTCGGTAGCGGGGGGGTCCTTCTCCTACGAGCAGTACTTC.

This clonotype was counted a few times. The rearrangement uses TRBV27 and TRBJ2-1; 8 nucleotides agree with TRBD2. This CDR3 contains 13 residues. CDR1 is MNHEY and CDR2 is SMNVEV in the germline V gene (reference sequence). The junction had 7 bases not matched to a gene; V was cut back by 6 bases and J by 9 bases. In DNA, the CDR3 is TGTGCCAGCAGCCACGGGGGGGCCGGTGAGCAGTTCTTC. It encodes CASSHGGAGEQFF.

DNA for the CDR3: TGTGCCAGCTCACCGGGGAAAACGGGAGTTAACAATGAGCAGTTCTTC. Protein product: CASSPGKTGVNNEQFF. The V gene is TRBV18, the J gene TRBJ2-1; tentatively, D is TRBD2 (6 bases). V was trimmed by 3 bases and J by 5 bases, leaving 17 bases between them. The CDR3 loop spans 16 amino acids. The germline CDR1 and CDR2 sequences are KGHSH and LQKENI. The full variable domain, its missing parts supplied by reference TRBV18 and TRBJ2-1, is NAGVMQNPRHLVRRRGQEARLRCSPMKGHSHVYWYRQLPEEGLKFMVYLQKENIIDESGMPKERFSAEFPKEGPSILRIQQVVRGDSAAYFCASSPGKTGVNNEQFFGPGTRLTVL.

This clonotype was counted many times. The chain uses TRBV9 and TRBJ2-3; 15 bases map to TRBD2. The CDR3 has 19 residues. With V trimmed by 0 bases and J by 5 bases, 10 bases remained unmatched. Germline V lookup: CDR1 SGDLS, CDR2 YYNGEE. As DNA, the CDR3 is TGTGCCAGCAGCGTAGCGCCCGGCCCGGGACTAGCGGGGGGAGATACGCAGTATTTT. This sequence encodes CASSVAPGPGLAGGDTQYF.

This clonotype has only a few counts. The chain couples TRBV7-9 to TRBJ2-1; 10 bases line up with TRBD1. The CDR3 is made up of 16 amino acids. J gave up 2 bases and V 4 bases, and 5 bases lay outside the gene matches. Germline-derived CDR1 and CDR2 are SEHNR and FQNEAQ (reference sequence). CDR3 bases: TGTGCCAGCAGCTCCACGGGACAGGGGCCCTACAATGAGCAGTTCTTC. Protein sequence: CASSSTGQGPYNEQFF.